The present entry profiles one T cell receptor (beta chain) with its context. This sample is drawn from a study of shared T cell receptors in the human thymus. Trimming took 4 bases from V and 2 from J; bases not matched to a gene: 6. CDR3 length equals 14 residues. Germline CDR1 SGHDT, CDR2 YYEEEE. Assay: immunoSEQ multiplex PCR; the TCRdb copy retains only in-frame clones and omits some. Of under 700,000 clones in the sample, 78% were seen once. This sample was also put to use in a study of human thymus T cells. Per that paper: Finnish infants who were healthy and having corrective surgery for congenital heart defects made up the donors. Corrective heart surgery yielded the resections from which the thymus tissue came. Apparent skewing of V and J gene usage characterized both thymic and blood repertoires. Unrelated individuals had highly overlapping thymic repertoires, as reported in related research.

Specimen: thymocytes. This TCR came from a boy less than two years old with a congenital heart defect. The chain has TRBV5-6 and TRBJ2-7, with TRBD1 matching 7 bases. This chain's CDR3 is CASSLGQVTYEQYF. DNA of the CDR3: TGTGCCAGCAGCCTCGGACAGGTTACCTACGAGCAGTACTTC. Full variable domain (remainder filled in from reference TRBV5-6 and TRBJ2-7): DAGVTQSPTHLIKTRGQQVTLRCSPKSGHDTVSWYQQALGQGPQFIFQYYEEEERQRGNFPDRFSGHQFPNYSSELNVNALLLGDSALYLCASSLGQVTYEQYFGPGTRLTVT.